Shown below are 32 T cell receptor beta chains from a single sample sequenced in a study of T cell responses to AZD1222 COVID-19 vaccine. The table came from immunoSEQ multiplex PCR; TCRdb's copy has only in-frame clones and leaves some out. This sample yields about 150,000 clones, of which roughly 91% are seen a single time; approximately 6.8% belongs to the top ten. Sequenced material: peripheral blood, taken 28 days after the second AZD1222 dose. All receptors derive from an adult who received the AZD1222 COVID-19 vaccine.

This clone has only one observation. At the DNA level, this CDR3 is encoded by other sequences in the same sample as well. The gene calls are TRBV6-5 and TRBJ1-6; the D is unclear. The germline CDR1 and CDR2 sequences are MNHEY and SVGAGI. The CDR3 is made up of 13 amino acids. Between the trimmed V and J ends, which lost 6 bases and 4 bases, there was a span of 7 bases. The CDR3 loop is CASSRTYNSPLHF. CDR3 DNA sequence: TGTGCCAGCAGCCGGACTTATAATTCACCCCTCCACTTT.

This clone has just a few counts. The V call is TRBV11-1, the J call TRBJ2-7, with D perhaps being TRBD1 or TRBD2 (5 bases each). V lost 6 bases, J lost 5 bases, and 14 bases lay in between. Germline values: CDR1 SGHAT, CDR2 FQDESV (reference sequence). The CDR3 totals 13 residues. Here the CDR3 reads CASRAPGRDEQYF. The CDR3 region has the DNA TGTGCCAGCAGAGCCCCGGGACGGGACGAGCAGTACTTC.

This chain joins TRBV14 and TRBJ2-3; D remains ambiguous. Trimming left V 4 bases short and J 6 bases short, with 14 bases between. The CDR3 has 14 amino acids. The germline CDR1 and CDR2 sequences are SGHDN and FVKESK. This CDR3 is CASSPRRTPDTQYF. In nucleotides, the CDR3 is TGTGCCAGCAGCCCGCGGCGGACCCCCGATACGCAGTATTTT.

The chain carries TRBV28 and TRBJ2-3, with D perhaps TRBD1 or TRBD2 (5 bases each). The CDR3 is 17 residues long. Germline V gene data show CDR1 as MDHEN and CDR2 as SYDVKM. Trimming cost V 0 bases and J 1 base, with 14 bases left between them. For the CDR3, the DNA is TGTGCCAGCAGTTTATGGGGGGAGATGGTTGGCACAGATACGCAGTATTTT. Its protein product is CASSLWGEMVGTDTQYF.

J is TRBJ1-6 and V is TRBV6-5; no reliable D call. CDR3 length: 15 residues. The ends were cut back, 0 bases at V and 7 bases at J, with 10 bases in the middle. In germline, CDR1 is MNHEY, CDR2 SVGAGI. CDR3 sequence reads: CASSYSSGGNSPLHF. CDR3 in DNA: TGTGCCAGCAGTTACTCATCAGGCGGGAATTCACCCCTCCACTTT.

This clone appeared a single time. In DNA, the CDR3 is TGTGCCAGCAGCTTTAGGGAGGATGAGCAGTTCTTC. Amino acids: CASSFREDEQFF. The chain couples TRBV11-2 to TRBJ2-1; the D gene is possibly TRBD2 (6 bases). CDR1 SGHAT and CDR2 FQNNGV come from the germline V gene. V gave up 3 bases and J gave up 8 bases, with 8 bases separating them. The CDR3 has 12 amino acids.

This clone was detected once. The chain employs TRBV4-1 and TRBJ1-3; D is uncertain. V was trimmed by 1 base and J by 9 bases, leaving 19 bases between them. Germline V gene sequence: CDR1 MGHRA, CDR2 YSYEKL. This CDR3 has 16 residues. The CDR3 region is CASSQGSDVPGSTIYF. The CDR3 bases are TGCGCCAGCAGCCAAGGTAGCGACGTCCCGGGCAGCACCATATATTTT.

As DNA, the CDR3 is TGTGCCACATCCGGGACAGTGAAGGGAGGTGAGCAGTTCTTC. Translating gives CATSGTVKGGEQFF. The rearrangement links TRBV19 to TRBJ2-1; a weak D match, TRBD1 (7 bases). CDR3 size: 14 residues. Germline loops: CDR1 LNHDA, CDR2 SQIVND (reference sequence). The V end lost 10 bases, the J end lost 9 bases, and 22 bases lay between the germline ends.

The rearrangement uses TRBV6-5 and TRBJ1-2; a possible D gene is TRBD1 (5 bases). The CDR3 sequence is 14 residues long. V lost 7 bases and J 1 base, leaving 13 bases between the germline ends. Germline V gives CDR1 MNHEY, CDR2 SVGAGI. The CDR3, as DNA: TGTGCCAGCACCCAGCTGAGGGGTAACTATGGCTACACCTTC. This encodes CASTQLRGNYGYTF.

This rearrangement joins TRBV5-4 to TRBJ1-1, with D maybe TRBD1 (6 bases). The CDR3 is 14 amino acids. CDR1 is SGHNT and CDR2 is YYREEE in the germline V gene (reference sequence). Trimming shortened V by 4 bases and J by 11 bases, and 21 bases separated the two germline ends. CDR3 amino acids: CASSPTQGSLRAFF. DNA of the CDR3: TGTGCCAGCAGCCCGACACAGGGATCCCTCCGGGCTTTCTTT.

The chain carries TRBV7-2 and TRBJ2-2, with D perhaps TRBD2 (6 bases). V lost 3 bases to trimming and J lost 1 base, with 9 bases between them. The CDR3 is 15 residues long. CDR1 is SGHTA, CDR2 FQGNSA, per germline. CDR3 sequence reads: CASSFNSGNTGELFF. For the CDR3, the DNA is TGTGCCAGCAGCTTCAATAGCGGGAACACCGGGGAGCTGTTTTTT.

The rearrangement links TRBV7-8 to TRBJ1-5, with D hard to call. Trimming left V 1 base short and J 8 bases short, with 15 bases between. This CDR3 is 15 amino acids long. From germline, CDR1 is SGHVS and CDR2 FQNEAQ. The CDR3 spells CASSLDRPPWKPQHF. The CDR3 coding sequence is TGTGCCAGCAGCTTAGATCGCCCACCTTGGAAGCCCCAGCATTTT.

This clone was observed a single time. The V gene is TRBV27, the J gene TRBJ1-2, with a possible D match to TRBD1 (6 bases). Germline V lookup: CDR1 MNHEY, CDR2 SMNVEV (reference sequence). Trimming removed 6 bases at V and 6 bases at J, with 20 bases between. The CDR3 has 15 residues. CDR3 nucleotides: TGTGCCAGCAGGCCTCAATTCGGGGGGCGGGATGGCTACACCTTC. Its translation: CASRPQFGGRDGYTF.

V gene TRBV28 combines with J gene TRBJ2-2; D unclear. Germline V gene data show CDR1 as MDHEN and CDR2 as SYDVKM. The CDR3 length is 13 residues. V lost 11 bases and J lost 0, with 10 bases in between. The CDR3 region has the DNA TGTGCCCTCGGGCGCTCGAACACCGGGGAGCTGTTTTTT. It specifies CALGRSNTGELFF.

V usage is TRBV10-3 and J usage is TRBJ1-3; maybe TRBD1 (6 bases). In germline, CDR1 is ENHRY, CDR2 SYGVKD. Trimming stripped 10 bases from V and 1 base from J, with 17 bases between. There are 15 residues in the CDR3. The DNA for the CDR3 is TGTGCCACTACCCTAGACAGGACGTCTGGAAACACCATATATTTT. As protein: CATTLDRTSGNTIYF.

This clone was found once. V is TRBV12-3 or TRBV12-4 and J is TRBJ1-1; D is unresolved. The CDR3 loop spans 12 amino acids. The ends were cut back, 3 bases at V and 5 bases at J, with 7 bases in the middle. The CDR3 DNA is TGTGCCAGCAGTTTTGGGAGGACTGAAGCTTTCTTT. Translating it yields CASSFGRTEAFF.

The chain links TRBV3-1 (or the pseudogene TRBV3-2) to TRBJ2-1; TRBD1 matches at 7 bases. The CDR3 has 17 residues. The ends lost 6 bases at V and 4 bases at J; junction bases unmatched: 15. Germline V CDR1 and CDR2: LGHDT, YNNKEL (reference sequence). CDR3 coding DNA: TGTGCCAGCAGACAGACAACGGCGTACAGGGGATACAATGAGCAGTTCTTC. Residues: CASRQTTAYRGYNEQFF.

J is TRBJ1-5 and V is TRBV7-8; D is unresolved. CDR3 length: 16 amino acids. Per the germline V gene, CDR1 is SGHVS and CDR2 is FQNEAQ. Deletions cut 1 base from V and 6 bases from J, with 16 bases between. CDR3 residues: CASSLGLPDPGQPQHF. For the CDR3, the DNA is TGTGCCAGCAGCTTAGGCCTCCCAGACCCAGGTCAGCCCCAGCATTTT.

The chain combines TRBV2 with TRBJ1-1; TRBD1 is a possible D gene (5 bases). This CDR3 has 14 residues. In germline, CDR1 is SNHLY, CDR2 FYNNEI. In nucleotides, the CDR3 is TGTGCGTCTACTCGACAGAGTATGAACACTGAAGCTTTCTTT. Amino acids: CASTRQSMNTEAFF.

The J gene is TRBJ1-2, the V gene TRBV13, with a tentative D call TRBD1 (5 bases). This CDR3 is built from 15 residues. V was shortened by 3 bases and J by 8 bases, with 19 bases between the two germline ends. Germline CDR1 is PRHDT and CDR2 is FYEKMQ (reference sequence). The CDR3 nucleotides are TGTGCCAGCAGCTTCCCTCGAGGAGGGGAAGACGGCTACACCTTC. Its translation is CASSFPRGGEDGYTF.

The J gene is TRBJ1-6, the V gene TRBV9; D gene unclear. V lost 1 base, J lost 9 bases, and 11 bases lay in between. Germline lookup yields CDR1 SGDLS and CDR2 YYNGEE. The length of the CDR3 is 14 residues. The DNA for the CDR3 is TGTGCCAGCAGCGTATTGGGATTTGGTTCACCCCTCCACTTT. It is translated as CASSVLGFGSPLHF.

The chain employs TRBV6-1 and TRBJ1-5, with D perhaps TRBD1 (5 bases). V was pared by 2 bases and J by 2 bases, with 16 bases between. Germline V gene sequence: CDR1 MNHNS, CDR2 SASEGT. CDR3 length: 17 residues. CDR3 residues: CASSERLGQGGNQPQHF. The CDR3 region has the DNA TGTGCCAGCAGTGAAAGGTTAGGGCAGGGAGGCAATCAGCCCCAGCATTTT.

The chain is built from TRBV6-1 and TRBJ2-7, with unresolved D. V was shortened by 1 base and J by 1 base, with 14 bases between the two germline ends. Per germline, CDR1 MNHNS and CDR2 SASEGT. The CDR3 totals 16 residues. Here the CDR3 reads CASSEDPGWGSYEQYF. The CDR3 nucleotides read TGTGCCAGCAGTGAAGATCCCGGCTGGGGATCCTACGAGCAGTACTTC.

The CDR3 here is CASSYSQGSPYEQYF. As DNA, the CDR3 is TGTGCCAGCAGTTACTCCCAGGGTAGTCCCTACGAGCAGTACTTC. This chain joins TRBV6-5 and TRBJ2-7; D perhaps matches TRBD1 (5 bases). V gave up 0 bases and J gave up 2 bases, with 11 bases separating them. Germline V gene data show CDR1 as MNHEY and CDR2 as SVGAGI. CDR3 length: 15 amino acids.

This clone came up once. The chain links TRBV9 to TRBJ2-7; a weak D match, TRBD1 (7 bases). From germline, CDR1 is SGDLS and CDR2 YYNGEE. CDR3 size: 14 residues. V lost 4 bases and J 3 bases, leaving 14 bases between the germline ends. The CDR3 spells CASSPGGTVYEQYF. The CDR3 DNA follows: TGTGCCAGCAGCCCAGGCGGGACAGTCTACGAGCAGTACTTC.

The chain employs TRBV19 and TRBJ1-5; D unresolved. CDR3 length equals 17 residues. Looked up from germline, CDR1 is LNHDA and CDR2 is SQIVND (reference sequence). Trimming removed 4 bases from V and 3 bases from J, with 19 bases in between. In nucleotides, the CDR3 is TGTGCCAGTAGTACTCGCTTCTCGGGGTCGGTCAATCAGCCCCAGCATTTT. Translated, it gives CASSTRFSGSVNQPQHF.

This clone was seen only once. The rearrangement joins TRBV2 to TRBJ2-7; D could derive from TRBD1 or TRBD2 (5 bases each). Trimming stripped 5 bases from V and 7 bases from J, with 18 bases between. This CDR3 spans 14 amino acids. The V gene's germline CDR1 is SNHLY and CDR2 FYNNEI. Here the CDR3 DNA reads TGTGCCAGCAGTCTTTACTCCGGGACGGGAGAGCAGTACTTC. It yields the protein CASSLYSGTGEQYF.

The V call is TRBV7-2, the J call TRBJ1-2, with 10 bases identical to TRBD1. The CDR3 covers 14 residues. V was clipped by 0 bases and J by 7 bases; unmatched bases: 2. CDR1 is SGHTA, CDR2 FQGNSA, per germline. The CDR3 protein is CASSLARTGGGYTF. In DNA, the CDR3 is TGTGCCAGCAGCTTAGCTCGGACAGGGGGTGGCTACACCTTC.

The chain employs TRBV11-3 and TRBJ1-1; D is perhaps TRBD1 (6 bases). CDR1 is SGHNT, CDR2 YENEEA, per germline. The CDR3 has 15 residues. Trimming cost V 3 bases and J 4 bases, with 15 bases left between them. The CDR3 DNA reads TGTGCCAGCAGCTTCGGTGGTGGGACAAGCACTGAAGCTTTCTTT. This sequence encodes CASSFGGGTSTEAFF.

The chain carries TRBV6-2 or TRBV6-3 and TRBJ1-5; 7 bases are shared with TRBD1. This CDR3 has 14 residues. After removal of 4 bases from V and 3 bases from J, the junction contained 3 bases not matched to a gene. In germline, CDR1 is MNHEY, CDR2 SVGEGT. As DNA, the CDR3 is TGTGCCAGCAGTTTCGACAGGGCCAATCAGCCCCAGCATTTT. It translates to CASSFDRANQPQHF.

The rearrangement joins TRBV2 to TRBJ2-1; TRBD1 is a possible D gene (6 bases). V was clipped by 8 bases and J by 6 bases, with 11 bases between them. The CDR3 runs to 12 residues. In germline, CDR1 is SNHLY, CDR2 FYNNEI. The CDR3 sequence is CASGTHTNEQFF. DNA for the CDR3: TGTGCCAGCGGGACACATACCAATGAGCAGTTCTTC.

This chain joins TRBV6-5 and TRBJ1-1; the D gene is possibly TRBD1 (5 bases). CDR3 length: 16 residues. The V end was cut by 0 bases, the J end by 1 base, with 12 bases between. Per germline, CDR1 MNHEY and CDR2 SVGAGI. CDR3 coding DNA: TGTGCCAGCAGTTACTCGGTGGGGGGGGAGAACACTGAAGCTTTCTTT. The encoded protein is CASSYSVGGENTEAFF.